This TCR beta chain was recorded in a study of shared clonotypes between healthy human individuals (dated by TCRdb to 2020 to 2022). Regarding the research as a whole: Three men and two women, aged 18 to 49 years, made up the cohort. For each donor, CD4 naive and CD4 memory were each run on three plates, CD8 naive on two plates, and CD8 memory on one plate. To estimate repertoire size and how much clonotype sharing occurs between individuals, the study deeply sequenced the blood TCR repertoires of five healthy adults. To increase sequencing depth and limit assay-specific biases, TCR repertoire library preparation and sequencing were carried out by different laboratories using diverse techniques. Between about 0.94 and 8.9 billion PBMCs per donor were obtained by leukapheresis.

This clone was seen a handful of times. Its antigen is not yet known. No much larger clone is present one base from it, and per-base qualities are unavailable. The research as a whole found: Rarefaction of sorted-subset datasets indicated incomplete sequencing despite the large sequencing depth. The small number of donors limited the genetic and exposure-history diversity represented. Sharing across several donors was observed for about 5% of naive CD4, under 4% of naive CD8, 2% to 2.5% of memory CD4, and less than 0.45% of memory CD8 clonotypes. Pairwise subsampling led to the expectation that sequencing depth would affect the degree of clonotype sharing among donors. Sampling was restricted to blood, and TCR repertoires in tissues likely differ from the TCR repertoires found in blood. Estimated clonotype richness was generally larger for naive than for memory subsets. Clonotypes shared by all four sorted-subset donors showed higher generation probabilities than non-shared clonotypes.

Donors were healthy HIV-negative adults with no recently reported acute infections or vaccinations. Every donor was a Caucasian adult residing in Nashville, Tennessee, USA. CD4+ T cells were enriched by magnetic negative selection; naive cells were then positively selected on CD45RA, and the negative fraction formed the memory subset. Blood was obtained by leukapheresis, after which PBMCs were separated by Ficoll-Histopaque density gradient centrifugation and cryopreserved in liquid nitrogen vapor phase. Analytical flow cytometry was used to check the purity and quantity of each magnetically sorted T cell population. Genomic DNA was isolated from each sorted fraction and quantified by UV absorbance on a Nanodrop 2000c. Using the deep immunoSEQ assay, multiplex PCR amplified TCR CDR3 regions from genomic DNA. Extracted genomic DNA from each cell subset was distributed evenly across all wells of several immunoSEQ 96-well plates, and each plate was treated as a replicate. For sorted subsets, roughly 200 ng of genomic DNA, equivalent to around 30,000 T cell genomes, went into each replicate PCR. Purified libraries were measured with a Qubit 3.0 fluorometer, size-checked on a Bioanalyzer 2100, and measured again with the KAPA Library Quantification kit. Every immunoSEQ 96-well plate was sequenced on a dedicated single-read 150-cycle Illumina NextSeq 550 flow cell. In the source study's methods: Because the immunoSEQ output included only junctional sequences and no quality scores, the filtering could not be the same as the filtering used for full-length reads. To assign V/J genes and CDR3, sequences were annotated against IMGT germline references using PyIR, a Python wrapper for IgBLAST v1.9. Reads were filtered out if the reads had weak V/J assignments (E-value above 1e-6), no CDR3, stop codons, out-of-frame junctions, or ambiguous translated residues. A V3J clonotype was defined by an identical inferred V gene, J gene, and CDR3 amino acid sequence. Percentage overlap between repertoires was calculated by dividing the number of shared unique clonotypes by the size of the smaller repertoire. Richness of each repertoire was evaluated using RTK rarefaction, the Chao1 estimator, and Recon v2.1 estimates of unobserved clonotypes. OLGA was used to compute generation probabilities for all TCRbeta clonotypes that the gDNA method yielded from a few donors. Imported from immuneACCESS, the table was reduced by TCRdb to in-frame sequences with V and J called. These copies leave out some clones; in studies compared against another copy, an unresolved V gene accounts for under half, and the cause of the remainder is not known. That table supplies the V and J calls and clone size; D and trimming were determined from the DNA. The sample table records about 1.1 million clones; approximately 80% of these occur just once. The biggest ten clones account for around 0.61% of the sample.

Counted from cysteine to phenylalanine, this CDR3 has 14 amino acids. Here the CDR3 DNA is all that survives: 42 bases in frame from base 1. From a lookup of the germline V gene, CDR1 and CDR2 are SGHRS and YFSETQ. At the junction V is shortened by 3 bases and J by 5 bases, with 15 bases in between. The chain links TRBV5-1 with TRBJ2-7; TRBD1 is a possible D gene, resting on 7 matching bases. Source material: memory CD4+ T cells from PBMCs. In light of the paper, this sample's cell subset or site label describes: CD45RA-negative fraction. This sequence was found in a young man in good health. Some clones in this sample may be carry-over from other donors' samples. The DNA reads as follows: TGCGCCAGCAGCTGGGGGGACAGATCCCACGAGCAGTACTTC. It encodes CASSWGDRSHEQYF.